What follows are 23 T cell receptor beta chains derived from one specimen sequenced in a study of blood T cells in healthy people across ages. Using a J-beta primer mix together with a sample-barcoded 5' primer, a second PCR was run for roughly 6 to 12 cycles. TCRdb re-called the 5' RACE reads with MiXCR, one entry per CDR3 protein. The sample has more than 800,000 distinct CDR3 sequences; around 28% are singletons. The sequenced sample was blood. Source of these receptors: a woman older than 75 in good health.

The chain is built from TRBV14 and TRBJ1-2, with a tentative D call TRBD1 (5 bases). The length of the CDR3 is 16 residues. V dropped 0 bases and J dropped 5 bases, with 16 bases sitting between them. Germline V gene data show CDR1 as SGHDN and CDR2 as FVKESK. Written as DNA, the CDR3 is TGTGCCAGCAGCCAAGAGTGGGGCAGGGCTGAATATGGCTACACCTTC. Translation gives CASSQEWGRAEYGYTF.

This clonotype was recorded at least ten times. The chain recombines TRBV6-2 or TRBV6-3 with TRBJ2-1; 8 nucleotides match TRBD1. The length of the CDR3 is 15 residues. Germline V lookup: CDR1 MNHEY, CDR2 SVGEGT. V was clipped by 5 bases and J by 7 bases; unmatched bases: 10. CDR3 nucleotides: TGTGCCAGCAGTGCCCATCGAACAGGGGGTAATGAGCAGTTCTTC. Its protein is CASSAHRTGGNEQFF.

The chain uses TRBV6-6 and TRBJ1-1; D is unresolved. This CDR3 region has 16 residues. CDR1 MNHNY and CDR2 SVGAGI come from the germline V gene (reference sequence). The V and J ends lost 2 bases and 2 bases respectively, with 15 bases between them. The CDR3 here is CASSYTGSRPNTEAFF. CDR3 nucleotide sequence: TGTGCCAGCAGTTACACGGGGTCGAGACCTAACACTGAAGCTTTCTTT.

This chain links TRBV7-2 with TRBJ1-1; D ambiguous. The CDR3 is made up of 14 amino acids. V lost 5 bases and J 1 base, leaving 11 bases between the germline ends. CDR1 SGHTA and CDR2 FQGNSA come from the germline V gene. This CDR3 reads CASSGRASNTEAFF. DNA for the CDR3: TGTGCCAGCAGCGGCCGGGCCTCGAACACTGAAGCTTTCTTT.

Ten or more counts support this clonotype. J is TRBJ2-5 and V is TRBV25-1; D is unclear. This CDR3 comprises 11 residues. The V end was cut by 0 bases, the J end by 5 bases, with 1 base between. The germline gives CDR1 MGHDK, CDR2 SYGVNS. CDR3 in DNA: TGTGCCAGCAGTGAATACGAGACCCAGTACTTC. Amino acid sequence: CASSEYETQYF.

V usage is TRBV11-2 and J usage is TRBJ2-3, with D maybe TRBD2 (5 bases). CDR3 length equals 15 residues. The germline V gene has CDR1 SGHAT and CDR2 FQNNGV. V lost 4 bases and J lost 1, with 12 bases in between. The CDR3 sequence is CASSSRTDGTDTQYF. CDR3 bases: TGTGCCAGCAGCTCCCGGACTGATGGCACAGATACGCAGTATTTT. The entire variable domain, with the rest obtained from reference TRBV11-2 and TRBJ2-3, is as follows: EAGVAQSPRYKIIEKRQSVAFWCNPISGHATLYWYQQILGQGPKLLIQFQNNGVVDDSQLPKDRFSAERLKGVDSTLKIQPAKLEDSAVYLCASSSRTDGTDTQYFGPGTRLTVL.

This clonotype was detected many times. The CDR3 loop reads CASSQNYQGDRTYEQYF. The CDR3 DNA reads as TGCGCCAGCAGCCAGAACTATCAGGGGGACAGGACATACGAGCAGTACTTC. The chain couples TRBV4-3 to TRBJ2-7; 8 bases match TRBD1. This CDR3 has 17 amino acids. The germline gives CDR1 LGHNA, CDR2 YSLEER. V was pared by 3 bases and J by 4 bases, with 14 bases of the junction left unmatched.

The gene calls are TRBV28 and TRBJ2-5; D might be TRBD1 (6 bases). The CDR3 has 14 amino acids. Germline V gene data show CDR1 as MDHEN and CDR2 as SYDVKM. V lost 8 bases and J 2 bases, leaving 15 bases between the germline ends. CDR3: CASVTGHSQETQYF. CDR3 DNA: TGTGCCAGCGTAACGGGACACTCACAAGAGACCCAGTACTTC.

This clonotype was seen at least ten times. The chain recombines TRBV7-9 with TRBJ1-4; maybe TRBD1 (5 bases). Germline CDR1 and CDR2: SEHNR and FQNEAQ (reference sequence). The CDR3 length is 13 residues. V gave up 6 bases and J gave up 5 bases, with 10 bases separating them. The CDR3 nucleotides are TGTGCCAGCAGGAAGACAGAGAATGAAAAACTGTTTTTT. This gives the protein CASRKTENEKLFF.

Worth noting for this clonotype: A read error may explain this, as a much larger clone is one base away. The chain carries TRBV12-3 or TRBV12-4 and TRBJ2-2, with D hard to call. The CDR3 spans 14 residues. V lost 10 bases to trimming and J lost 1 base, with 13 bases between them. DNA for the CDR3: TGTGCCAACACTAAGGGAATGAACACCGGGGAGCTGTTTTTT. The encoded protein is CANTKGMNTGELFF.

As regards this clonotype: Compared with germline, one end of the junction differs, possibly owing to a read error. The chain recombines TRBV7-8 with TRBJ2-2; TRBD1 agrees at 7 bases. This CDR3 is 16 amino acids long. Per the germline V gene, CDR1 is SGHVS and CDR2 is FQNEAQ. The CDR3 coding sequence is TGTGTCAGCAGCCCCTTGGGACAGACGAACACCGGGGAGCTGTTTTTT. Its translation is CVSSPLGQTNTGELFF.

For this clonotype: This clone may be a read error of a much larger clone one base away. The chain recombines TRBV20-1 with TRBJ2-7; 12 nucleotides match TRBD2. CDR1 and CDR2 from the germline V gene are DFQATT and SNEGSKA (reference sequence). This CDR3 region has 16 residues. J gave up 7 bases and V 2 bases, and 12 bases lay outside the gene matches. The CDR3 DNA reads as TGCAGTGCTAGAACCCCGACTAGCGGGGGAGGTAGTGAGCAGTACTTC. Translation: CSARTPTSGGGSEQYF.

This chain uses TRBV5-6 with TRBJ2-2; 7 bases map to TRBD1. This CDR3 spans 15 amino acids. The ends lost 5 bases at V and 2 bases at J; junction bases unmatched: 6. The germline gives CDR1 SGHDT, CDR2 YYEEEE. The CDR3 region is CASSRRQGNTGELFF. The CDR3, as DNA: TGTGCCAGCAGTCGGAGACAGGGAAACACCGGGGAGCTGTTTTTT.

The chain combines TRBV5-1 with TRBJ1-1, with D tentatively TRBD1 (5 bases). V lost 3 bases and J 11 bases, leaving 14 bases between the germline ends. Germline loops: CDR1 SGHRS, CDR2 YFSETQ. This CDR3 is 12 amino acids long. The CDR3 bases are TGCGCCAGCAGCTGGGACGGATTTCAGGCTTTCTTT. Protein sequence: CASSWDGFQAFF.

This clonotype turned up a few times. J is TRBJ2-7 and V is TRBV20-1; weak D call: TRBD1 (6 bases). This CDR3 has 12 amino acids. The ends were cut back, 4 bases at V and 3 bases at J, with 10 bases in the middle. Per the germline V gene, CDR1 is DFQATT and CDR2 is SNEGSKA (reference sequence). As DNA, the CDR3 is TGCAGTGCTAACCGGGACAACTACGAGCAGTACTTC. Translated, it gives CSANRDNYEQYF.

V and J are TRBV4-3 and TRBJ2-5; 7 nucleotides match TRBD2. V lost 0 bases and J lost 4; bases outside the gene matches: 2. Germline-derived CDR1 and CDR2 are LGHNA and YSLEER. The length of the CDR3 is 14 residues. The chain's CDR3 is CASSQEPGGETQYF. The DNA for the CDR3 is TGCGCCAGCAGCCAAGAACCGGGAGGAGAGACCCAGTACTTC.

Of note for this clonotype: A single base separates this from a much larger clone, so it may be a read error. V and J are TRBV6-1 and TRBJ2-1; D not resolved. From germline, CDR1 is MNHNS and CDR2 SASEGT. This CDR3 comprises 14 residues. Trimming took 7 bases from V and 10 from J, leaving 20 bases between them. CDR3 protein: CASKTDLSSYEQFF. The CDR3 DNA follows: TGTGCCAGCAAGACCGATTTAAGCTCCTACGAGCAGTTCTTC.

This clonotype has only a few counts. This chain uses TRBV19 with TRBJ1-2; D gene unclear. The CDR3 has 13 residues. V lost 4 bases to trimming and J lost 9 bases, with 15 bases between them. Germline lookup yields CDR1 LNHDA and CDR2 SQIVND (reference sequence). The CDR3, as DNA: TGTGCCAGTAGTACGGGATCGGCGGAGCGCTACACCTTC. Its protein product is CASSTGSAERYTF. Based on the CDR3 plus reference TRBV19 and TRBJ1-2, the full variable domain is DGGITQSPKYLFRKEGQNVTLSCEQNLNHDAMYWYRQDPGQGLRLIYYSQIVNDFQKGDIAEGYSVSREKKESFPLTVTSAQKNPTAFYLCASSTGSAERYTFGSGTRLTVV.

Ten or more counts support this clonotype. CDR3 sequence reads: CASSLSPPGGPHNSPLHF. For the CDR3, the DNA is TGTGCCAGCAGTTTATCCCCCCCTGGGGGGCCTCACAATTCACCCCTCCACTTT. The chain joins TRBV27 to TRBJ1-6; D is possibly TRBD1 (6 bases). CDR1 MNHEY and CDR2 SMNVEV come from the germline V gene (reference sequence). The V end was cut by 0 bases, the J end by 7 bases, with 19 bases between. There are 18 residues in the CDR3.

This clonotype showed up many times. DNA of the CDR3: TGTGCCAGCAGTTTAGCCGAGGGGTTCGAGCAGTACTTC. Amino acid sequence: CASSLAEGFEQYF. The chain couples TRBV12-3 or TRBV12-4 to TRBJ2-7; D assignment may be TRBD1 or TRBD2 (5 bases each). The CDR3 consists of 13 residues. V gave up 0 bases and J gave up 6 bases, with 9 bases separating them.

This clonotype has just one count. Given a much more abundant clone one base away, this may be a read error. The V call is TRBV20-1, the J call TRBJ2-5, with 7 bases fitting TRBD2. V shed 2 bases and J 5 bases; nucleotides not matched to a gene: 5. CDR3 length equals 13 residues. Germline V gene sequence: CDR1 DFQATT, CDR2 SNEGSKA (reference sequence). DNA for the CDR3: TGCAGTGCTAGAATAACTAGCGTGGAGACCCAGTACTTC. It codes for CSARITSVETQYF.

On this clonotype: This is likely a read error, given that the CDR3 carries no conserved phenylalanine or tryptophan at its end. CDR3 bases: TGCAGTGCTATAACGCGGGTGGGGACAACCAACTATGGCTACACCTGC. It is translated as CSAITRVGTTNYGYTC. The J gene is TRBJ1-2, the V gene TRBV20-1, with D possibly being TRBD1 (6 bases). CDR3 size: 16 residues. Looked up from germline, CDR1 is DFQATT and CDR2 is SNEGSKA (reference sequence). The V end lost 4 bases, the J end lost 2 bases, and 20 bases lay between the germline ends.

In the case of this clonotype: This may be a read error: a much more frequent sequence differs by one nucleotide. This chain connects TRBV9 to TRBJ2-7; D perhaps matches TRBD2 (6 bases). Trimming removed 2 bases at V and 7 bases at J, with 19 bases between. Germline lookup yields CDR1 SGDLS and CDR2 YYNGEE. The CDR3 loop spans 15 amino acids. The CDR3 DNA reads as TGTGCCAGCAGCGTTAAGGAGGGGACCTACAATGAGCAGTACTTC. This translates into CASSVKEGTYNEQYF.